The rows below give T cell receptor beta chains drawn from one sample of a study of CD8+ T cells in alopecia areata. Method: immunoSEQ multiplex PCR; TCRdb's copy keeps in-frame clones and lacks some. The profile shows 98,000 or so clones, under 60% of them singletons. Sequencing was performed on NKG2D-low CD8+ T cells sorted from blood. The receptors originated from a human donor with alopecia areata. The CDR3 runs from the conserved cysteine through the conserved F or W. D genes are given only for firm matches. Rows give clone size only sometimes, using once, few, many, or a class for an expanded clone.

j_call | clone_size | d_call | v_call | cdr3_aa | cdr3_nt
TRBJ2-3 | . | . | TRBV28 | CASSSLGADTQYF | TGTGCCAGCAGTTCATTAGGCGCAGATACGCAGTATTTT
TRBJ2-3 | . | TRBD2 | TRBV27 | CASTPAGGPGDTQYF | TGTGCCAGCACCCCAGCGGGAGGGCCCGGAGATACGCAGTATTTT
TRBJ1-2 | . | TRBD1 | TRBV27 | CASSSGTGRDYGYTF | TGTGCCAGCAGTTCGGGGACAGGTCGAGACTATGGCTACACCTTC
TRBJ2-1 | . | . | TRBV11-3 | CASSSDTYNEQFF | TGTGCCAGCAGCTCCGACACTTACAATGAGCAGTTCTTC
TRBJ2-1 | . | TRBD1 | TRBV11-2 | CASSFRQGTSSYNEQFF | TGTGCCAGCAGCTTTAGACAGGGGACGAGCTCCTACAATGAGCAGTTCTTC
TRBJ1-1 | . | . | TRBV6-1 | CASSERPGNTEAFF | TGTGCCAGCAGTGAAAGGCCCGGGAACACTGAAGCTTTCTTT
TRBJ1-1 | . | . | TRBV5-1 | CASSFRLETEAFF | TGCGCCAGCAGCTTTCGACTTGAGACTGAAGCTTTCTTT
TRBJ2-3 | few | TRBD2 | TRBV4-1 | CASSQVAGGVDTQYF | TGCGCCAGCAGCCAAGTCGCGGGAGGCGTAGATACGCAGTATTTT
TRBJ2-7 | . | . | TRBV5-6 | CASSLAYDSYEQYF | TGTGCCAGCAGCTTGGCCTACGACTCCTACGAGCAGTACTTC
TRBJ2-3 | . | TRBD2 | TRBV25-1 | CASSVLTSGIEGDTQYF | TGTGCCAGCAGTGTTCTGACTAGCGGGATAGAAGGAGATACGCAGTATTTT
TRBJ2-7 | . | . | TRBV5-1 | CASSPSRGLNSYEQYF | TGCGCCAGCAGCCCAAGCAGGGGACTAAACTCCTACGAGCAGTACTTC
TRBJ2-7 | . | . | TRBV6-5 | CASSYSRAREQYF | TGTGCCAGCAGTTACTCGAGAGCACGCGAGCAGTACTTC
TRBJ2-3 | . | . | TRBV10-1 | CASMGDTTDTQYF | TGCGCCAGCATGGGGGACACAACCGATACGCAGTATTTT
TRBJ2-3 | . | . | TRBV28 | CASSWDNTDTQYF | TGTGCCAGCAGCTGGGACAACACAGATACGCAGTATTTT
TRBJ1-1 | . | . | TRBV27 | CASRRLATEAFF | TGTGCCAGCCGGCGCCTAGCCACTGAAGCTTTCTTT
TRBJ2-5 | few | . | TRBV4-1 | CASSQGGTQYF | TGCGCCAGCAGCCAAGGGGGGACCCAGTACTTC
TRBJ2-7 | . | . | TRBV20-1 | CSAPSGYEQYF | TGCAGTGCTCCGAGCGGCTACGAGCAGTACTTC
TRBJ2-7 | . | . | TRBV27 | CASGMGYYEQYF | TGTGCCAGCGGAATGGGGTACTACGAGCAGTACTTC
TRBJ2-1 | . | . | TRBV4-2 | CASSLTQSEQFF | TGTGCCAGCAGCCTCACGCAGTCTGAGCAGTTCTTC
TRBJ2-7 | . | . | TRBV7-9 | CASSLEGRTYEQYF | TGTGCCAGCAGTCTAGAGGGCAGAACTTACGAGCAGTACTTC
TRBJ2-1 | . | TRBD2 | TRBV19 | CASSLWEGRNEQFF | TGTGCCAGTAGTTTGTGGGAGGGCCGCAATGAGCAGTTCTTC
TRBJ2-7 | . | TRBD1 | TRBV27 | CATQGVEDEQYF | TGTGCAACACAGGGGGTTGAAGACGAGCAGTACTTC
TRBJ2-3 | . | . | TRBV28 | CASSYDRDLPTDTQYF | TGTGCCAGCAGTTACGACCGTGACCTGCCTACTGATACGCAGTATTTT
TRBJ1-5 | . | . | TRBV19 | CASSMAGYSNQPQHF | TGTGCCAGTAGTATGGCCGGATATAGCAATCAGCCCCAGCATTTT
TRBJ2-7 | once | . | TRBV29-1 | CSVEVGGFYEQYF | TGCAGCGTTGAAGTAGGAGGGTTCTACGAGCAGTACTTC
TRBJ2-5 | . | TRBD2 | TRBV7-9 | CASSGRTSDWTQYF | TGTGCCAGCAGCGGGCGGACTAGCGACTGGACCCAGTACTTC
TRBJ2-3 | . | . | TRBV28 | CASSSLPGRSTDTQYF | TGTGCCAGCAGTTCCCTCCCGGGCAGAAGCACAGATACGCAGTATTTT
TRBJ2-1 | . | TRBD1 | TRBV29-1 | CSAQTGDNEQFF | TGCAGCGCCCAGACAGGGGACAATGAGCAGTTCTTC
TRBJ2-7 | . | TRBD2 | TRBV29-1 | CSVEGLAGDEQYF | TGCAGCGTTGAGGGGCTAGCGGGCGACGAGCAGTACTTC
TRBJ2-1 | . | . | TRBV7-7 | CASSSSSYNEQFF | TGTGCTAGCAGCTCTAGCTCCTACAATGAGCAGTTCTTC
TRBJ2-7 | . | . | TRBV5-6 | CASTHSRDEQYF | TGTGCCAGCACCCATTCGAGGGACGAGCAGTACTTC